This T cell receptor (beta chain) was captured by sequencing in a study of regulatory T cells in long-lasting Graves disease. Regarding the study as a whole: Persistent disease was characterized by preferential usage of TRBV28, TRBJ1-2 and TRBJ2-5. Accuracy may have been reduced by the small sample size.

The V segment lost 5 bases and the J segment 5 bases; nucleotides outside the gene matches: 9. CDR1 is SEHNR and CDR2 is FQNEAQ in the germline V gene (reference sequence). This CDR3 has 15 residues. Building the TCR beta libraries relied on iRepertoire HTBI primers, and CDR3 regions underwent Arm-PCR. As handled by the study authors: The identification of 60 or so TRBV and some 14 TRBJ segments was made across samples. TCRdb used MiXCR to reprocess the multiplex PCR reads, holding one entry per CDR3 protein. It is TCRdb's table, rather than the study itself, that gives the V and J calls and clone size. The sample carries some 370,000 distinct CDR3 sequences, approximately 25% recorded once. Worth noting for this clonotype: What it binds is not known.

Documented time point: persistent/refractory GD, antithyroid drugs over 5 years with positive TRAb. TCR sequences were obtained from RNA taken from PBMCs. V gene TRBV7-9 combines with J gene TRBJ2-5; 9 bases line up with TRBD1. This TCR derives from a woman between 40 and 50 years old with Graves disease. This sample comprised peripheral blood mononuclear cells (PBMCs), obtained when the disease was refractory, from a patient treated with antithyroid drugs. The CDR3 loop is CASSQGDRVIETQYF. The CDR3 nucleotides are TGTGCCAGCAGCCAAGGGGACAGGGTAATCGAGACCCAGTACTTC.